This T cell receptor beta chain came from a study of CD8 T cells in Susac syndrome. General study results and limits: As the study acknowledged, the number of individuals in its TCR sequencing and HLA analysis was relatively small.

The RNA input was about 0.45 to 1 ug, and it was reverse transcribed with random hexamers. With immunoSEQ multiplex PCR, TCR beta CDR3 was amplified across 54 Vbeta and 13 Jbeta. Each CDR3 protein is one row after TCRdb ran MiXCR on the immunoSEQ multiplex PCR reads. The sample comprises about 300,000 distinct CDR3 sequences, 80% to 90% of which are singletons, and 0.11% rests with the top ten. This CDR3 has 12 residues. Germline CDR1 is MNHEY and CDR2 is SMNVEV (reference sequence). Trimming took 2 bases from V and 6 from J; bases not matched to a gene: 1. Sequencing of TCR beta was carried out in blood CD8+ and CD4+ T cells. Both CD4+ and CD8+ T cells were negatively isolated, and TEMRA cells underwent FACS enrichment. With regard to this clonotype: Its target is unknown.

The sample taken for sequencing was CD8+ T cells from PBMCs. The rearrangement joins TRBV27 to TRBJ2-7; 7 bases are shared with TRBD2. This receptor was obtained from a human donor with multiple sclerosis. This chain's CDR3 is CASSLGGSEQYF. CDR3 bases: TGTGCCAGCAGTTTAGGCGGGAGCGAGCAGTACTTC.